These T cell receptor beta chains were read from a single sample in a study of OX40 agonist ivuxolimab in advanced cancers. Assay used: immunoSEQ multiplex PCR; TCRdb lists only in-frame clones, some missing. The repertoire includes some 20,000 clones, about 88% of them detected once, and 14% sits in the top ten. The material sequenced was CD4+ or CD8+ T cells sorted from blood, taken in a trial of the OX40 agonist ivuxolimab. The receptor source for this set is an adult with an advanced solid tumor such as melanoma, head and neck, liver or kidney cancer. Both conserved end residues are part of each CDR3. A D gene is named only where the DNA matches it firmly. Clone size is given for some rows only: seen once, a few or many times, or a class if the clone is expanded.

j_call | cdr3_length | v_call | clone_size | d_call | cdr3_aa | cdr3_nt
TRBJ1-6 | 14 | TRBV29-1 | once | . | CSVQTDSYNSPLHF | TGCAGCGTTCAGACAGACTCCTATAATTCACCCCTCCACTTT
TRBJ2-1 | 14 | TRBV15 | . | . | CATSRDYADNEQFF | TGTGCCACCAGCAGAGATTATGCAGACAATGAGCAGTTCTTC
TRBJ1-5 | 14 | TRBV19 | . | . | CASSTRVGNQPQHF | TGTGCCAGTAGTACCAGGGTCGGAAATCAGCCCCAGCATTTT
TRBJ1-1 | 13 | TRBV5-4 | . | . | CASSPQIGTEAFF | TGTGCCAGCAGCCCTCAGATCGGCACTGAAGCTTTCTTT
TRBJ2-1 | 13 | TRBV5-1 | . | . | CASSLRQLGEQFF | TGCGCCAGCAGCTTGAGACAATTGGGTGAGCAGTTCTTC
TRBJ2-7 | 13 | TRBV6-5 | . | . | CASSSASEYEQYF | TGTGCCAGCAGTTCCGCCTCGGAGTACGAGCAGTACTTC
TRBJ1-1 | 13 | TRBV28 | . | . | CASSFSVNTEAFF | TGTGCCAGCAGTTTCTCGGTGAACACTGAAGCTTTCTTT
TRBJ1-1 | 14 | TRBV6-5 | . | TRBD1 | CASSYSRGDTEAFF | TGTGCCAGCAGTTACTCCAGGGGGGACACTGAAGCTTTCTTT
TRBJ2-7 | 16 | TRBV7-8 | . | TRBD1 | CASSPFRFGTAYEQYF | TGTGCCAGCAGCCCGTTTCGGTTCGGGACAGCCTACGAGCAGTACTTC
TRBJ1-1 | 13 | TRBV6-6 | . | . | CASSYSQGGEAFF | TGTGCCAGCAGTTACAGCCAGGGCGGTGAAGCTTTCTTT
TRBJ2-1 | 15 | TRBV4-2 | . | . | CASSQQTRRPGEQFF | TGTGCCAGCAGCCAACAGACCAGGAGGCCGGGTGAGCAGTTCTTC
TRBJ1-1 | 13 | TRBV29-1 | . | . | CSVGGQLNTEAFF | TGCAGCGTTGGAGGGCAGTTGAACACTGAAGCTTTCTTT
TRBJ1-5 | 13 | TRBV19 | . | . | CASSPLVNQPQHF | TGTGCCAGTAGTCCGCTTGTAAATCAGCCCCAGCATTTT
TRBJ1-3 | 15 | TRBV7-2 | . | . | CASSLVLDPGNTIYF | TGTGCCAGCAGCTTAGTTTTAGACCCCGGAAACACCATATATTTT
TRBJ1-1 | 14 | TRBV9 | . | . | CASSPRAQGGEAFF | TGTGCCAGCAGCCCCAGGGCCCAAGGGGGTGAAGCTTTCTTT
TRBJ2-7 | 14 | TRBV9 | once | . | CASSVGDRNYEQYF | TGTGCCAGCAGCGTAGGCGATCGAAACTACGAGCAGTACTTC
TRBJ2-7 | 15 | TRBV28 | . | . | CASSSRTNPLYEQYF | TGTGCCAGCAGTTCCCGGACAAATCCCCTCTACGAGCAGTACTTC
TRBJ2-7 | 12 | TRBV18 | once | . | CASSPDGYEQYF | TGTGCCAGCTCACCAGACGGATACGAGCAGTACTTC
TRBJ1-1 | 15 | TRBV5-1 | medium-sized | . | CASSLRSTGNTEAFF | TGCGCCAGCAGCCTAAGATCGACTGGGAACACTGAAGCTTTCTTT
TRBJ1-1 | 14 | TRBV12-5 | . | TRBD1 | CASGWTGENTEAFF | TGTGCTAGTGGTTGGACAGGGGAGAACACTGAAGCTTTCTTT
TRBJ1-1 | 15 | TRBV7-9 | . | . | CASSLGDFDLNKAFF | TGTGCCAGCAGCTTGGGTGACTTCGATCTGAACAAAGCTTTCTTT
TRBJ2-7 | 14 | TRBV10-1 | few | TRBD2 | CASSEGLARPEQYF | TGCGCCAGCAGTGAGGGACTAGCACGTCCCGAGCAGTACTTC
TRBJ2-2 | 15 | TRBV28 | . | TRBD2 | CASSSRLAGAGELFF | TGTGCCAGCAGTTCGAGACTAGCGGGAGCCGGGGAGCTGTTTTTT
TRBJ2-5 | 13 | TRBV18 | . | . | CASSPPSPKTQYF | TGTGCCAGCTCACCACCGTCCCCAAAGACCCAGTACTTC
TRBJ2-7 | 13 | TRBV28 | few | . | CASSLTGIHEQYF | TGTGCCAGCAGTTTAACCGGGATCCACGAGCAGTACTTC
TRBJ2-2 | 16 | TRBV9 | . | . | CASSPHRTTNTGELFF | TGCGCCAGCAGCCCTCATCGGACAACGAACACCGGGGAGCTGTTTTTT
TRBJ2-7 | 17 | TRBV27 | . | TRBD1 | CASSFRGQRTNRMEQYF | TGTGCCAGCAGTTTTAGGGGGCAGCGAACAAACCGGATGGAGCAGTACTTC
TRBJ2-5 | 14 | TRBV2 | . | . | CASTIIGQRGTQYF | TGTGCCAGCACCATCATCGGGCAGAGGGGGACCCAGTACTTC
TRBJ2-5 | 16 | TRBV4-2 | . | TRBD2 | CASSQVAGGLQETQYF | TGTGCCAGCAGCCAGGTAGCGGGGGGACTCCAAGAGACCCAGTACTTC
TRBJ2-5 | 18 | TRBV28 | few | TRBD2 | CASSFLAGWAKGAETQYF | TGTGCCAGCAGTTTTCTAGCGGGCTGGGCAAAGGGTGCAGAGACCCAGTACTTC
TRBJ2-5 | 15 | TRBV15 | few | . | CATSHTSPGGETQYF | TGTGCCACCAGCCATACTTCCCCCGGGGGAGAGACCCAGTACTTC
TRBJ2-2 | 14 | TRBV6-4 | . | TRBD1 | CASSEQGHTGELFF | TGTGCCAGCAGTGAACAGGGGCACACCGGGGAGCTGTTTTTT
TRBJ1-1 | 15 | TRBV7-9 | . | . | CASSPRGGSDTEAFF | TGTGCCAGCAGCCCACGGGGGGGATCGGACACTGAAGCTTTCTTT
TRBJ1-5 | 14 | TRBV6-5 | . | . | CASRKVLGNQPQHF | TGTGCCAGCAGAAAAGTGTTGGGCAATCAGCCCCAGCATTTT
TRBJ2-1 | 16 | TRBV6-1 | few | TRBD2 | CASSEGLAGLGNEQFF | TGTGCCAGCAGTGAAGGACTAGCGGGATTGGGCAATGAGCAGTTCTTC
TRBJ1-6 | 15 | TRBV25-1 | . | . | CASSEGRGGNSPLHF | TGTGCCAGCAGTGAGGGACGAGGGGGGAATTCACCCCTCCACTTT
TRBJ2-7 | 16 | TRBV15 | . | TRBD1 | CATSGAGQAGRYEQYF | TGTGCCACCAGCGGAGCCGGACAGGCTGGAAGGTACGAGCAGTACTTC
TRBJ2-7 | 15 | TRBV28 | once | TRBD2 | CASSRGGAGDYEQYF | TGTGCCAGCTCCCGCGGGGGGGCGGGGGACTACGAGCAGTACTTC
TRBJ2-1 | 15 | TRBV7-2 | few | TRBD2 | CASSPGLAELNEQFF | TGTGCCAGCAGCCCGGGACTAGCGGAACTCAATGAGCAGTTCTTC
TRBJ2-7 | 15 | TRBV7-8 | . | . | CASSLVVDNSYEQYF | TGTGCCAGCAGCTTAGTGGTGGACAACTCCTACGAGCAGTACTTC
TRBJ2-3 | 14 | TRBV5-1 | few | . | CASSPPQVRDTQYF | TGCGCCAGCAGCCCCCCGCAGGTGCGAGATACGCAGTATTTT
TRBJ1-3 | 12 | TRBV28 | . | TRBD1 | CASSTGGNTIYF | TGTGCCAGCTCGACAGGGGGAAACACCATATATTTT
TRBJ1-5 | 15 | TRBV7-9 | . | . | CASSSGWGGNQPQHF | TGTGCCAGCAGCTCGGGTTGGGGAGGCAATCAGCCCCAGCATTTT